This T cell receptor beta chain comes out of a study of T cell clones after liver transplantation. Regarding the study as a whole: In a couple of subjects, few donor cells limited the measurable donor-reactive repertoire.

For this clone: The antigen is undetermined.

Germline values: CDR1 SQVTM, CDR2 ANQGSEA. This CDR3 comprises 12 residues. The J segment lost 4 bases and the V segment lost 7 bases, leaving 3 bases of the junction unmatched. TCRdb keeps only in-frame clones here, not all; method: immunoSEQ multiplex PCR. Counted here are 90,000 to 120,000 clones, around 86% occurring once; the ten biggest clones make up 0.99%. The source of this sequence is a human donor who received a liver transplant. The sample consisted of CD4+ T cells from blood, taken before liver transplant. V gene TRBV29-1 combines with J gene TRBJ1-3; 8 positions match TRBD1. CDR3 sequence (DNA): TGCAGCGCGGGGACAGGAGGAAACACCATATATTTT. It codes for CSAGTGGNTIYF.